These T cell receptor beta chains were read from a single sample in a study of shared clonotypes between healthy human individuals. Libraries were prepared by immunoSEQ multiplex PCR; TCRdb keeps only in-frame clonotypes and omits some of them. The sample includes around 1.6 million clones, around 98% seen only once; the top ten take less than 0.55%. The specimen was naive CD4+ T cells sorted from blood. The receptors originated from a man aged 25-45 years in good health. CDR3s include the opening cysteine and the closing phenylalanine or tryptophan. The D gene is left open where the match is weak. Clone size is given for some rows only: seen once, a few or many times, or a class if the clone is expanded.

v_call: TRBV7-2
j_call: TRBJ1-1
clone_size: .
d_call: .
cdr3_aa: CASSVDALNTEAFF
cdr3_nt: TGTGCCAGCAGCGTGGACGCACTGAACACTGAAGCTTTCTTT

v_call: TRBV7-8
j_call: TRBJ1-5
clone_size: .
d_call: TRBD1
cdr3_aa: CASSPRQGHSNQPQHF
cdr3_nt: TGTGCCAGCAGCCCTCGACAGGGACATAGCAATCAGCCCCAGCATTTT

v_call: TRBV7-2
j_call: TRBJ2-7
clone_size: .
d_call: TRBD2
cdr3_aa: CASSLGLARYEQYF
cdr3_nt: TGTGCCAGCAGCCTAGGACTAGCGCGTTACGAGCAGTACTTC

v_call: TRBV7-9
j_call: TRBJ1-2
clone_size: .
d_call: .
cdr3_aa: CASSLIRDIGGYTF
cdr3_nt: TGTGCCAGCAGCCTAATAAGGGACATCGGTGGCTACACCTTC

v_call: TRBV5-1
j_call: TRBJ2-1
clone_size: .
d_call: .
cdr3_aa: CASSLDRTYNEQFF
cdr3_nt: TGCGCCAGCAGCTTGGACAGAACCTACAATGAGCAGTTCTTC

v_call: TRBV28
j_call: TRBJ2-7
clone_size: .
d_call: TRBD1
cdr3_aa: CASSHRTGNSYEQYF
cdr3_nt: TGTGCCAGCAGTCACCGGACAGGGAATTCCTACGAGCAGTACTTC

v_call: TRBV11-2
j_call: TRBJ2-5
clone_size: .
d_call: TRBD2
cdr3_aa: CASSLGLPGREEETQYF
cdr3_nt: TGTGCCAGCAGCTTAGGCCTACCGGGACGGGAGGAAGAGACCCAGTACTTC

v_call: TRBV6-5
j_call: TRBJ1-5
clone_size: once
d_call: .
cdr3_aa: CASILRGFQPQHF
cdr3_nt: TGTGCCAGCATCCTCCGGGGATTTCAGCCCCAGCATTTT

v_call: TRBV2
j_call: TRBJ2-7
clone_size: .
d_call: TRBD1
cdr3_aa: CASSVDRGEQYF
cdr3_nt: TGTGCCAGCAGTGTCGACAGGGGGGAGCAGTACTTC

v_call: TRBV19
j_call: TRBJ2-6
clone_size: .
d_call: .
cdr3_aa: CASSQGTRALKLGANVLTF
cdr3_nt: TGTGCCAGTAGTCAGGGGACCCGGGCCCTAAAACTCGGGGCCAACGTCCTGACTTTC

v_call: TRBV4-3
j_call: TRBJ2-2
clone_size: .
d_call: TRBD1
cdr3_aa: CASSQGQGATGELFF
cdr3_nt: TGCGCCAGCAGCCAGGGACAGGGGGCCACCGGGGAGCTGTTTTTT

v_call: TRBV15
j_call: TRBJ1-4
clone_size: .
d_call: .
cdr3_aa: CATREDGATNEKLFF
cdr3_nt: TGTGCCACCAGGGAGGATGGGGCGACTAATGAAAAACTGTTTTTT

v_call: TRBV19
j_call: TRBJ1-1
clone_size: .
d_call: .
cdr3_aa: CASSIVLGGAEAFF
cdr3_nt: TGTGCCAGTAGTATAGTTCTGGGGGGGGCAGAAGCTTTCTTT

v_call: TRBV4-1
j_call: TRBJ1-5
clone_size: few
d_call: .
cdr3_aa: CASSQVGANQPQHF
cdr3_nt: TGCGCCAGCAGCCAAGTCGGCGCCAATCAGCCCCAGCATTTT

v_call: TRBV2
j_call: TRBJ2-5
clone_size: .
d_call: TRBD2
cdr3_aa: CASSWTSVQETQYF
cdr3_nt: TGTGCCAGCAGTTGGACTAGCGTTCAAGAGACCCAGTACTTC

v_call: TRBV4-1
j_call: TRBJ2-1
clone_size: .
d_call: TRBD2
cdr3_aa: CASSQDGVGAGVNNEQFF
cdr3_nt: TGCGCCAGCAGCCAAGACGGAGTGGGAGCGGGAGTCAACAATGAGCAGTTCTTC

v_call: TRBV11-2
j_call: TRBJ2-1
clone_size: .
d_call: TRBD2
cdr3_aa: CASRRPGGAYNEQFF
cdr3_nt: TGTGCCAGCAGGCGTCCCGGGGGGGCCTACAATGAGCAGTTCTTC

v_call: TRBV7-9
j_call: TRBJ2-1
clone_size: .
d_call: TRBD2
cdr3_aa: CASSLDPSGTRNEQFF
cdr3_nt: TGTGCCAGCAGCTTAGATCCCAGCGGGACCCGCAATGAGCAGTTCTTC

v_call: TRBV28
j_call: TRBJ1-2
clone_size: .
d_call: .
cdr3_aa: CASSFQSYGYTF
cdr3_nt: TGTGCCAGCAGTTTCCAGAGCTATGGCTACACCTTC

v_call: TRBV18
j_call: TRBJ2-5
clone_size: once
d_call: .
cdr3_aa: CASSPPTGSETQYF
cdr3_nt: TGTGCCAGCTCACCACCAACAGGGTCAGAGACCCAGTACTTC

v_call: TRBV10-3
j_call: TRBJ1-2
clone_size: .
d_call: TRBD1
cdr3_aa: CAISATGAAPHYGYTF
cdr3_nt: TGTGCCATCAGTGCAACAGGGGCTGCCCCTCACTATGGCTACACCTTC

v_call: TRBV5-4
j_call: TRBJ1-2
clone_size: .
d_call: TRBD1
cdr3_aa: CASSFTTGGVDGYTF
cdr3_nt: TGTGCCAGCAGCTTCACGACAGGGGGGGTGGATGGCTACACCTTC

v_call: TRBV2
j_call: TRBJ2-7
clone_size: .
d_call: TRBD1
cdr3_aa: CASSGQGAGNEQYF
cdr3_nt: TGTGCCAGCAGTGGACAGGGGGCGGGGAACGAGCAGTACTTC

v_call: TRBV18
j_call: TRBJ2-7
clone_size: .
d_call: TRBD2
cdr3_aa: CASSPPLAGPLSYEQYF
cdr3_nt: TGTGCCAGCTCACCACCGCTAGCGGGACCCCTCTCCTACGAGCAGTACTTC

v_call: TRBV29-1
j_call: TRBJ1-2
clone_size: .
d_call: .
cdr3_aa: CSVASTAGPGYGYTF
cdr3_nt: TGCAGCGTTGCCTCAACAGCAGGCCCTGGGTATGGCTACACCTTC

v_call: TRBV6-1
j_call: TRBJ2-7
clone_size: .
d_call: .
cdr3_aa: CASSDRTFSYEQYF
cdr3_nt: TGTGCCAGCAGTGACCGGACATTTTCCTACGAGCAGTACTTC

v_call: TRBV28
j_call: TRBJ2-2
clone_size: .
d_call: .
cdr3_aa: CASREGSWYTGELFF
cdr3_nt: TGTGCCAGCAGGGAAGGGAGTTGGTACACCGGGGAGCTGTTTTTT

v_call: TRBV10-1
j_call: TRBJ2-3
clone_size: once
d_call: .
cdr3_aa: CASSIDTDTQYF
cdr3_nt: TGCGCCAGCAGTATTGACACAGATACGCAGTATTTT

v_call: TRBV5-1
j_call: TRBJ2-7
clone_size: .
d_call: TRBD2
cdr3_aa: CASSFATSGRAREQYF
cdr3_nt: TGCGCCAGCAGCTTTGCGACTAGCGGGAGGGCTAGAGAGCAGTACTTC

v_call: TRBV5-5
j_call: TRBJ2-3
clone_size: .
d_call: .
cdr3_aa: CASSLGGTDTQYF
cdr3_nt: TGTGCCAGCAGCTTAGGGGGCACAGATACGCAGTATTTT

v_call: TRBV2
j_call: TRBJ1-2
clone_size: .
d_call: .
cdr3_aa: CARGQAAYTF
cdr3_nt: TGTGCCAGGGGGCAGGCGGCCTACACCTTC

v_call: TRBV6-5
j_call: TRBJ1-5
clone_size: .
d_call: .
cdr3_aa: CASSYSPLRGNQPQHF
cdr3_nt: TGTGCCAGCAGTTACTCGCCCCTTAGGGGCAATCAGCCCCAGCATTTT

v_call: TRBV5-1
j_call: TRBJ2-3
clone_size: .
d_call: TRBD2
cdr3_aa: CASSLSVAGDSTDTQYF
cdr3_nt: TGCGCCAGCAGCTTGTCCGTAGCGGGAGACTCCACAGATACGCAGTATTTT